This T cell receptor (beta chain) derives from a study of T cell repertoires in cytomegalovirus infection. Overall study context: Public TCR beta signatures marked donors with CMV infection and the matching HLA.

The CDR3 has 16 amino acids. CDR1 and CDR2 from the germline V gene are MNHNS and SASEGT. Trimming took 0 bases from V and 2 from J, leaving 12 bases between them. TCRdb recomputed calls from the reads with MiXCR, one row per CDR3 protein. The table has 300,000 to 400,000 distinct CDR3 sequences, around 25% seen once. Findings and caveats of the study: Within the response measured ex vivo, HLA-C-restricted CMV-specific TCR beta clonotypes were dominant. Cumulative public TCR beta family frequency identified carriers of CMV plus the relevant HLA.

With regard to this clonotype: Its antigen is unknown.

V gene TRBV6-1 combines with J gene TRBJ2-3; D remains unclear. The specimen was cultured PBMCs, collected from culture after CMV antigen stimulation. The TCR originated in a human donor in good health (CMV status not recorded). Some clones in this sample may be carry-over from other donors' samples. The CDR3 loop is CASSEAMSSPTDTQYF. CDR3 coding DNA: TGTGCCAGCAGTGAAGCGATGAGTAGCCCCACAGATACGCAGTATTTT.